Below, 5 T cell receptor beta chains from the same sample are listed, as sequenced in a study of OX40 agonist ivuxolimab in advanced cancers. Clones were read by immunoSEQ multiplex PCR, and TCRdb kept only the in-frame ones, dropping some. The table records about 110,000 clones, 90% of them present only once. The specimen was CD4+ or CD8+ T cells sorted from blood, collected in a trial of the OX40 agonist ivuxolimab. The receptors shown here come from an adult with an advanced solid tumor such as melanoma, head and neck, liver or kidney cancer.

The chain uses TRBV28 and TRBJ1-1, with D hard to call. CDR1 MDHEN and CDR2 SYDVKM come from the germline V gene. V lost 6 bases and J 8 bases, leaving 10 bases between the germline ends. This CDR3 spans 11 amino acids. Here the CDR3 DNA reads TGTGCCAGCAGCCAGACGGGGGAAGCTTTCTTT. Translation: CASSQTGEAFF.

The chain has TRBV6-6 and TRBJ2-5; D uncertain. The V and J ends lost 6 bases and 2 bases respectively, with 7 bases between them. The CDR3 has 12 residues. Germline loops: CDR1 MNHNY, CDR2 SVGAGI (reference sequence). CDR3 in DNA: TGTGCCAGCAGGGTCCGGCAAGAGACCCAGTACTTC. It encodes CASRVRQETQYF.

With regard to this clone: The sample has other DNA sequences that encode this CDR3 too. The chain has TRBV28 and TRBJ2-7; maybe TRBD1 (6 bases). Per germline, CDR1 MDHEN and CDR2 SYDVKM. Trimming shortened V by 5 bases and J by 3 bases, and 11 bases separated the two germline ends. The CDR3 length is 13 residues. The CDR3 spells CASSPGQSYEQYF. CDR3 nucleotide sequence: TGTGCCAGCAGTCCCGGACAGAGCTACGAGCAGTACTTC.

This clone was counted once. The chain uses TRBV18 and TRBJ2-3, with 9 positions matching TRBD1. V trimming: 7 bases; J trimming: 5 bases; junction bases outside the gene matches: 7. Germline V gene sequence: CDR1 KGHSH, CDR2 LQKENI. The CDR3 sequence is 14 residues long. CDR3 region: CASLPGQGGDTQYF. Here the CDR3 DNA reads TGTGCCAGCTTACCGGGACAGGGAGGAGATACGCAGTATTTT.

V and J are TRBV5-7 and TRBJ1-5; 11 bases align to TRBD1. TRBV5-7 qualifies as an ORF whose function is uncertain. This CDR3 is built from 16 residues. V trimming: 0 bases; J trimming: 2 bases; junction bases outside the gene matches: 1. CDR3 amino acids: CASSLGGQGGNQPQHF. DNA for the CDR3: TGTGCCAGCAGCTTGGGGGGACAGGGGGGCAATCAGCCCCAGCATTTT.